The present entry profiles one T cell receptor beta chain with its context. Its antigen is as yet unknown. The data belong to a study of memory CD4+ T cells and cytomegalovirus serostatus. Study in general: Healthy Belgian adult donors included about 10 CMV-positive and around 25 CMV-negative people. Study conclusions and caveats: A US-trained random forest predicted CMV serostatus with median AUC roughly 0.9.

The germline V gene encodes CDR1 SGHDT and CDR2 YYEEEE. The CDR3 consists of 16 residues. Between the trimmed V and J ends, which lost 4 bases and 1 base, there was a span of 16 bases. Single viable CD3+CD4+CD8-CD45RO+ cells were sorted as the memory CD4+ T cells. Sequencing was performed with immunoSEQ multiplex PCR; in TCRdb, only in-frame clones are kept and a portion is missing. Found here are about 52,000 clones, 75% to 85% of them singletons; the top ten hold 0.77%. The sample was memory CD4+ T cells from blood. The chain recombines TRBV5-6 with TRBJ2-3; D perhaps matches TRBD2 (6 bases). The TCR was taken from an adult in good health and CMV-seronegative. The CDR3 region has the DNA TGTGCCAGCAGCACCGACAGCGGAGGGGGCACAGATACGCAGTATTTT. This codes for CASSTDSGGGTDTQYF.